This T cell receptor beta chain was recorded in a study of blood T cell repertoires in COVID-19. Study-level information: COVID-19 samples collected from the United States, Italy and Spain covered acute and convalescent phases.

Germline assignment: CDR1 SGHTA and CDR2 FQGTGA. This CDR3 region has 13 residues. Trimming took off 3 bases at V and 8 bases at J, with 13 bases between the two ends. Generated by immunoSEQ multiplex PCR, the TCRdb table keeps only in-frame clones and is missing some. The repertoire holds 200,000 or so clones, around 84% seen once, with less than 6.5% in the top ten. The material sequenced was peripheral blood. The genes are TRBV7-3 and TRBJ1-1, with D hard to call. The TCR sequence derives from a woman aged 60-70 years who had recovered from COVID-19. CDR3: CASSFGPGLEAFF. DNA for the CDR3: TGTGCCAGCAGCTTTGGTCCAGGTCTGGAAGCTTTCTTT.